This T cell receptor beta chain was documented in a study of T cells in women clearing cervical HPV infection. Assay used: immunoSEQ multiplex PCR; TCRdb lists only in-frame clones, some missing. This specimen shows tens of thousands of clones; the ten leading clones hold roughly 4.7%. Worth noting for this clone: The CDR3 end falls 3 residues outside the read, so it is completed with the germline J gene.

CDR1 SEHNR and CDR2 FQNEAQ come from the germline V gene (reference sequence). This CDR3 contains 14 residues. The V end was cut by 2 bases, the J end by 6 bases, with 10 bases between. The source of this sequence is a woman aged 18 to 75 with a cervical HPV16 infection that either progressed to CIN3+ or cleared (not recorded which). This chain connects TRBV7-9 to TRBJ2-2; D is unresolved. Sample: blood buffy coat. The CDR3 DNA, read in part, is TGTGCCAGCAGCTTAAGTGGTCGGGCCGGGGAG. Its translation is CASSLSGRAGE. The full CDR3 sequence reads CASSLSGRAGELFF.